The source of this T cell receptor beta chain is a study of beta chain features in type 1 diabetes. Findings and caveats of the study: TCRB CDR3s from Type 1 diabetes patients were moderately but significantly shorter in all four CD4+ subsets. The naive, central memory and Treg TCRB repertoires showed an apparent similarity that was greater among patients than among healthy donors.

V lost 2 bases and J lost 7, with 10 bases in between. The CDR3 has 13 residues. CDR1 is SGHRS, CDR2 YFSETQ, per germline. The sample holds a few counts of this clone. Its antigen remains unidentified. TCRB transcripts that were expressed got sequenced, as all of the isolated RNA had been reverse transcribed. Only in-frame clones appear in the TCRdb table, and some are missing; sequencing was by immunoSEQ multiplex PCR. The sample holds 150,000 to 170,000 clones; under 13% are singletons and the top ten take 0.45% to 0.6%. Specimen: central memory CD4+ T cells from blood. This sequence joins TRBV5-1 and TRBJ2-1; D remains ambiguous. The TCR originated in a man between 25 and 39 years old with type 1 diabetes. DNA for the CDR3: TGCGCCAGCAGCTTTCAGGTCGCAAATGAGCAGTTCTTC. Translation: CASSFQVANEQFF.